These T cell receptor beta chains were read from a single sample in a study of T cells in Graves' hyperthyroidism and ophthalmopathy. TCRdb fed the multiplex PCR reads into MiXCR, producing one record per CDR3 protein. The sample gives about 350,000 distinct CDR3 sequences, about 14% of which show up once; under 30% is in the top ten. The specimen sequenced was blood. The receptor set was obtained from a woman under 40 with Graves' hyperthyroidism. CDR3s include the opening cysteine and the closing phenylalanine or tryptophan. Fields, in order: D gene, V gene, CDR3 protein. D genes are given only for firm matches.

TRBD1 TRBV15 CATSTGQGGETQYF
TRBD2 TRBV7-8 CASSHRLAGAEITDTQYF
NA TRBV2 CASRTGPGYTF
NA TRBV2 CATGRTQTGELFF
NA TRBV27 CASSLALSSYNEQFF
NA TRBV6-1 CASSPVGQLTGELFF
TRBD1 TRBV2 CASGTGAAGYTF
NA TRBV28 CASSLPQDHYGYTF
TRBD1 TRBV2 CASRDRVLNTEAFF
NA TRBV28 CASSPTSLGGNEQFF
TRBD2 TRBV7-2 CASSLVGSGVEQFF
TRBD2 TRBV27 CASSSGGGHEQYF
NA TRBV2 CASGLGGAFVQFF
TRBD2 TRBV19 CASGNINEQFF
NA TRBV20-1 CSARDSARSGAEQYF
NA TRBV7-9 CAIAPGTNTEAFF
TRBD2 TRBV5-6 CASTPGTSGRRETQYF